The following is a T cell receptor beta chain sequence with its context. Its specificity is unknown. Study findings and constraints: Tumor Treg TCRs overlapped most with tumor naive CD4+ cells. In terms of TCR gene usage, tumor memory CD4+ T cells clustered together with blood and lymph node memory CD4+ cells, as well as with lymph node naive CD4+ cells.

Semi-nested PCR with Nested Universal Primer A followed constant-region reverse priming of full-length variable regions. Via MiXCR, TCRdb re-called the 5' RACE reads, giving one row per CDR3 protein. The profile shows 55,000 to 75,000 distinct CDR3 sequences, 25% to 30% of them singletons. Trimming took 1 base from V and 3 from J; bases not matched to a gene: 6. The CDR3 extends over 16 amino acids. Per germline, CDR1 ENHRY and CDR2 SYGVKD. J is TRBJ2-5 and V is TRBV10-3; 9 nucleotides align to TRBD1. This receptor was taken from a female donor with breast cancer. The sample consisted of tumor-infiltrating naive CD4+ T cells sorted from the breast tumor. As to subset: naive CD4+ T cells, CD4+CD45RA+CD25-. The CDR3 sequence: CAISELGTGSEETQYF. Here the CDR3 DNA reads TGTGCCATCAGTGAGTTAGGGACAGGGAGCGAAGAGACCCAGTACTTC.